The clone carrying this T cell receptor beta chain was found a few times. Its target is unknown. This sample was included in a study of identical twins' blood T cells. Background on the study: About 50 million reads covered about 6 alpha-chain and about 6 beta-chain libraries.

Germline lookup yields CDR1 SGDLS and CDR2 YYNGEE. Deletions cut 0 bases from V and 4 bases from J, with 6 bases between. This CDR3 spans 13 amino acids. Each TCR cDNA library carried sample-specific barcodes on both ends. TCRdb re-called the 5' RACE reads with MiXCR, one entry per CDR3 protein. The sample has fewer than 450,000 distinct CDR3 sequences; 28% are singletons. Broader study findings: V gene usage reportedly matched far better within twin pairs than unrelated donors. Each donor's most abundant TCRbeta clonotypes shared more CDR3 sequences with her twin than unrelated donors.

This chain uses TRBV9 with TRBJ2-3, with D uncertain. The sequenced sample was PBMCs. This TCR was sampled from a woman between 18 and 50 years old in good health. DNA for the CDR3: TGTGCCAGCAGCGTAGGTGACGCAGATACGCAGTATTTT. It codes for CASSVGDADTQYF.